The rows below give T cell receptor beta chains drawn from one sample of a study of regulatory T cells. Sequenced by immunoSEQ multiplex PCR; TCRdb stores in-frame clones only, minus some. The sample shows about 32,000 clones, about 89% of them seen only once. Specimen: conventional CD4+ T cells sorted from blood. These receptors originate from a person aged 18-30 years with CD3G deficiency. The CDR3 runs from the conserved cysteine through the conserved F or W. A D gene is named only where the DNA matches it firmly. Only some rows state a clone size, as once, few, many or a class for expanded clones.

d_gene	v_gene	j_gene	abundance	CDR3nt	CDR3aa
NA	TRBV28	TRBJ2-7	few	TGTGCCAGCGAAGGATCATTCGGGGACGGCTCCTACGAGCAGTACTTC	CASEGSFGDGSYEQYF
NA	TRBV7-9	TRBJ2-3	NA	TGTGCCAGCAGTTTTGGTCGGGGAGTTGGAGATACGCAGTATTTT	CASSFGRGVGDTQYF
NA	TRBV19	TRBJ1-1	NA	TGTGCCAGTGGGGACGGTGAAGCTTTCTTT	CASGDGEAFF
NA	TRBV6-1	TRBJ2-2	NA	TGTGCCAGCAGTCGGCAGGAAAGTACCGGGGAGCTGTTTTTT	CASSRQESTGELFF
TRBD1	TRBV7-4	TRBJ1-5	NA	TGTGCCAGCAGCTTAGAAGTACAGGGGAATCAGCCCCAGCATTTT	CASSLEVQGNQPQHF
NA	TRBV11-2	TRBJ1-2	few	TGTGCCAGCAGCTTCGCAGGGGTCTATGGCTACACCTTC	CASSFAGVYGYTF
NA	TRBV28	TRBJ2-2	NA	TGTGCCAGCAGTTTGCGGGTCGGGGAGCTGTTTTTT	CASSLRVGELFF
TRBD2	TRBV6-6	TRBJ2-7	NA	TGTGCCAGCAGTTACCGGCTAGCGGGCTACGAGCAGTACTTC	CASSYRLAGYEQYF
TRBD2	TRBV5-1	TRBJ2-1	NA	TGCGCCAGCAGTTTCGGGCGGGAGGGCCCTCGCAATGAGCAGTTCTTC	CASSFGREGPRNEQFF
NA	TRBV6-1	TRBJ1-6	NA	TGTGCCAGCACCTGGGCGAATTCACCCCTCCACTTT	CASTWANSPLHF
NA	TRBV5-1	TRBJ2-5	NA	TGCGCCAGCAGCCCGCTAAGTGGGGGTGCGGAGACCCAGTACTTC	CASSPLSGGAETQYF
NA	TRBV6-1	TRBJ1-1	NA	TGTGCCAGCAGTCTTATAAACACTGAAGCTTTCTTT	CASSLINTEAFF
NA	TRBV6-1	TRBJ2-2	once	TGTGCCAGCAGTGACCCCTACAGAGGTCGCACCGGGGAGCTGTTTTTT	CASSDPYRGRTGELFF
TRBD2	TRBV5-1	TRBJ2-3	NA	TGCGCCAGCAGCTTGGCGGCTAGCGGGAGAGGAGGGGATACGCAGTATTTT	CASSLAASGRGGDTQYF
TRBD1	TRBV6-1	TRBJ2-7	NA	TGTGCCAGCAACCGGGACAGGGTGTCCTACGAGCAGTACTTC	CASNRDRVSYEQYF
TRBD1	TRBV19	TRBJ2-6	NA	TGTGCCAGTAGTCGACAGGGGGGCTCTGGGGCCAACGTCCTGACTTTC	CASSRQGGSGANVLTF
TRBD1	TRBV6-1	TRBJ1-5	once	TGTGCCAGCAGTTTTTTCGGACAGGCGGGTCAGCCCCAGCATTTT	CASSFFGQAGQPQHF
NA	TRBV28	TRBJ2-7	NA	TGTGCCAGCAGGACGAGACGCGGGACGGGCTTGTCCCACGAGCAGTACTTC	CASRTRRGTGLSHEQYF
TRBD1	TRBV6-1	TRBJ1-6	NA	TGTGCCAGCAGTCCGCGGGACAGCCTTCTCCACTTT	CASSPRDSLLHF
TRBD2	TRBV28	TRBJ2-3	NA	TGTGCCAGCAGTTACGGCGGGAGGGCTTCGGGTACGCAGTATTTT	CASSYGGRASGTQYF
TRBD2	TRBV10-3	TRBJ2-1	NA	TGTGCCATCAGTGAGATAGCGGGAGGCAGGAATGAGCAGTTCTTC	CAISEIAGGRNEQFF
TRBD1	TRBV28	TRBJ1-2	few	TGTGCCAGCAGTTTAAGGGCAGGGGGTAACTATGGCTACACCTTC	CASSLRAGGNYGYTF
TRBD1	TRBV5-1	TRBJ2-2	NA	TGCGCCAGCAGCTTAACAGGGGGCCGGAACGGGGAGCTGTTTTTT	CASSLTGGRNGELFF
NA	TRBV28	TRBJ1-5	medium-sized	TGTGCCAGCAGTTTGGTGGGGTCTTGGAACCAGCCCCAGCATTTT	CASSLVGSWNQPQHF
TRBD2	TRBV5-1	TRBJ2-3	NA	TGCGCCAGCAGCTTGGGGGCTCAAGCGGGAGGACCCGCGGCAAGGTGTAGCACAGATACGCAGTATTTT	CASSLGAQAGGPAARCSTDTQYF
TRBD1	TRBV7-9	TRBJ1-4	NA	TGTGCCAGCAGCGTAGGGACAGGGCGCAATGAAAAACTGTTTTTT	CASSVGTGRNEKLFF
NA	TRBV28	TRBJ1-4	NA	TGTGCCAGCAGTCCCCAGGTTTATAATGAAAAACTGTTTTTT	CASSPQVYNEKLFF
NA	TRBV5-1	TRBJ2-5	NA	TGCGCCAGCAGCTCCGGGGGCAGCCAAGAGACCCAGTACTTC	CASSSGGSQETQYF
NA	TRBV5-1	TRBJ1-4	NA	TGCGCCAGCAGCCCGGGACGGGCGGCATATGAAAAACTGTTTTTT	CASSPGRAAYEKLFF
NA	TRBV10-3	TRBJ1-1	NA	TGTGCCATCAGTGGGTCGGGCGGAGGGGAAGCTTTCTTT	CAISGSGGGEAFF
TRBD2	TRBV6-1	TRBJ2-1	NA	TGTGCCAGCAGCGGAGGGCTAGCGGGAGTCAATGAGCAGTTCTTC	CASSGGLAGVNEQFF
TRBD2	TRBV28	TRBJ2-2	NA	TGTGCCAGCAGTCAAGCGGGAGGGACCACCGGGGAGCTGTTTTTT	CASSQAGGTTGELFF
NA	TRBV7-9	TRBJ2-5	NA	TGTGCCAGCAGCCCGGGGACGGGCCGGGAGACCCAGTACTTC	CASSPGTGRETQYF
TRBD1	TRBV6-6	TRBJ2-7	few	TGTGCCAGCAGTAAATCGAGGGACAGCGAGCAGTACTTC	CASSKSRDSEQYF
NA	TRBV5-1	TRBJ1-2	few	TGCGCCAGCAGCTCAGAGGCAAGTAGCGATGGCTACACCTTC	CASSSEASSDGYTF
NA	TRBV28	TRBJ2-4	NA	TGTGCCAGCAGTTTTCCAGGGCTCAAAAACATTCAGTACTTC	CASSFPGLKNIQYF
NA	TRBV19	TRBJ1-2	NA	TGTGCCAGTAGTACCCATGGACGTATAGCTAACTATGGCTACACCTTC	CASSTHGRIANYGYTF
NA	TRBV5-1	TRBJ2-5	NA	TGCGCCAGCAGCTTGAATGGAGAGACCCAGTACTTC	CASSLNGETQYF
TRBD1	TRBV10-3	TRBJ2-1	NA	TGTGCCATCAGTGAGTTTATAGGCCACAGGGGCTCCAACAATGAGCAGTTCTTC	CAISEFIGHRGSNNEQFF
TRBD1	TRBV5-1	TRBJ2-1	NA	TGCGCCAGCAGCTTGGGCGACAGGGTGTCCAATGAGCAGTTCTTC	CASSLGDRVSNEQFF